This TCR beta chain comes out of a study of T-cell reconstitution after alpha-beta-depleted transplantation in children. This clonotype was picked up many times. Library preparation (for TCRbeta) was performed with unique molecular identifiers. In TCRdb, the PCR reads were re-called with MiXCR into one record per CDR3 protein. In the table there are a few hundred thousand distinct CDR3 sequences, approximately 11% of which are singletons. Germline V CDR1 and CDR2: SQVTM, ANQGSEA. The trim removed 7 bases at V and 1 base at J, leaving 8 bases unmatched. The CDR3 covers 14 residues. Material: PBMCs from the stem cell graft donor, obtained from the stem cell graft. This clonotype was obtained from a human donor who donated a stem cell graft to a child with acute myeloid leukemia. The chain joins TRBV29-1 to TRBJ1-1; 8 bases agree with TRBD1. CDR3 bases: TGCAGCGCTTTGGACAGGGCGGGGAACACTGAAGCTTTCTTT. This codes for CSALDRAGNTEAFF.